A selection of T cell receptor beta chains follows, all from one sample in a study of T and B cells in COVID-19 patients. From the multiplex PCR reads, TCRdb called clonotypes with MiXCR, one entry per CDR3 protein. The profile shows about 18,000 distinct CDR3 sequences, 35% to 45% of them singletons. Sequences were obtained from blood. The receptor set was obtained from a human donor with active COVID-19. The CDR3 runs from the conserved cysteine through the conserved F or W. D genes are given only for firm matches. A row's size may be missing; if present it is once, few, many or a size class.

clone size	CDR3 length	D gene	V gene	J gene	CDR3 protein	CDR3 DNA
few	15	.	TRBV12-3/TRBV12-4	TRBJ1-2	CASSFKAGANYGYTF	TGTGCCAGCAGCTTTAAGGCAGGAGCTAACTATGGCTACACCTTC
few	17	.	TRBV19	TRBJ1-6	CASSIPPGGSYNSPLHF	TGTGCCAGTAGTATACCCCCCGGGGGGTCATATAATTCACCCCTCCACTTT
few	16	TRBD2	TRBV13	TRBJ2-5	CASSLRRLAGKETQYF	TGTGCCAGCAGCTTAAGGCGGCTAGCGGGGAAAGAGACCCAGTACTTC
few	12	.	TRBV7-9	TRBJ1-4	CASSLIGEKLFF	TGTGCCAGCAGCTTAATCGGAGAAAAACTGTTTTTT
few	12	.	TRBV24-1	TRBJ1-2	CATSAQHYGYTF	TGTGCCACCAGTGCACAGCACTATGGCTACACCTTC
.	16	.	TRBV18	TRBJ2-3	CASSPTGRSNTDTQYF	TGTGCCAGCTCACCGACGGGACGGTCTAACACAGATACGCAGTATTTT
.	12	.	TRBV12-3/TRBV12-4	TRBJ2-1	CASSLSGHEQFF	TGTGCCAGCAGTTTATCCGGTCATGAGCAGTTCTTC
medium-sized	13	TRBD1	TRBV29-1	TRBJ2-3	CSTRTGSTDTQYF	TGCAGCACCCGGACAGGGAGCACAGATACGCAGTATTTT
.	12	.	TRBV5-1	TRBJ2-2	CASSSNTGELFF	TGCGCCAGCAGCTCGAACACCGGGGAGCTGTTTTTT
medium-sized	15	.	TRBV27	TRBJ2-2	CASSLAWVNTGELFF	TGTGCCAGCAGTTTAGCCTGGGTCAACACCGGGGAGCTGTTTTTT
.	17	TRBD1	TRBV12-3/TRBV12-4	TRBJ1-3	CASSRAGQGLSGNTIYF	TGTGCCAGCAGTAGAGCTGGACAGGGCCTCTCTGGAAACACCATATATTTT
.	13	.	TRBV2	TRBJ2-3	CASRPQGTDTQYF	TGTGCCAGCAGACCACAGGGCACAGATACGCAGTATTTT
medium-sized	11	.	TRBV29-1	TRBJ1-2	CSVEGGGGYTF	TGCAGCGTTGAAGGTGGGGGTGGCTACACCTTC
.	12	.	TRBV5-6	TRBJ1-5	CASSLFGQPQHF	TGTGCCAGCAGCTTGTTCGGTCAGCCCCAGCATTTT
.	15	TRBD1	TRBV5-5	TRBJ2-2	CASSLKGAHTGELFF	TGTGCCAGCAGCTTGAAGGGGGCTCACACCGGGGAGCTGTTTTTT
medium-sized	14	.	TRBV11-1	TRBJ2-1	CAIREEDRFHEQFF	TGTGCCATCCGCGAAGAAGACAGGTTCCATGAGCAGTTCTTC
.	14	.	TRBV29-1	TRBJ2-7	CSARSEDKGYEQYF	TGCAGTGCTAGATCCGAAGACAAGGGCTACGAGCAGTACTTC
.	14	.	TRBV18	TRBJ2-2	CASSPPVNTGQLFF	TGTGCCAGCTCACCACCGGTCAACACCGGGCAGCTGTTTTTT
.	15	TRBD1	TRBV6-1	TRBJ1-5	CASTRTGQGRQPQHF	TGTGCCAGCACCCGGACAGGGCAAGGACGTCAGCCCCAGCATTTT
few	14	TRBD2	TRBV11-1	TRBJ2-7	CASSLAGVSYEQYF	TGTGCCAGCAGCTTGGCGGGAGTCTCCTACGAGCAGTACTTC
.	14	.	TRBV19	TRBJ1-5	CASSIVANNQPQHF	TGTGCCAGTAGTATAGTTGCGAACAATCAGCCCCAGCATTTT
many	12	.	TRBV18	TRBJ2-2	CASYHGAGELFF	TGTGCCAGCTACCATGGAGCCGGGGAGCTGTTTTTT
.	14	.	TRBV19	TRBJ1-1	CASSIRGSDTEAFF	TGTGCCAGTAGTATACGAGGGAGCGACACTGAAGCTTTCTTT
.	14	TRBD1	TRBV18	TRBJ2-5	CASSRGTGKETQYF	TGTGCCAGCTCACGCGGGACAGGGAAAGAGACCCAGTACTTC
few	13	.	TRBV13	TRBJ1-2	CASSLRGRDGYTF	TGTGCCAGCAGCTTAAGGGGTCGGGACGGCTACACCTTC
few	15	.	TRBV24-1	TRBJ2-2	CATSEASSNTGELFF	TGTGCCACCAGTGAAGCCAGCTCGAACACCGGGGAGCTGTTTTTT
.	12	.	TRBV6-5	TRBJ1-1	CASSSMSTEAFF	TGTGCCAGCAGTTCCATGAGCACTGAAGCTTTCTTT
.	15	.	TRBV6-2/TRBV6-3	TRBJ2-1	CASRFGTSSYNEQFF	TGTGCCAGCAGATTCGGGACTTCCTCCTACAATGAGCAGTTCTTC
few	14	TRBD1	TRBV18	TRBJ1-4	CASSQGQKNEKLFF	TGTGCCAGCTCGCAGGGACAGAAAAATGAAAAACTGTTTTTT
once	16	TRBD1	TRBV4-2	TRBJ1-2	CASSQPRQGPSQGYTF	TGCGCCAGCAGCCAGCCTCGACAGGGACCGTCGCAAGGCTACACCTTC